The rows below give T cell receptor beta chains drawn from one sample of a study of PD-L1 blockade in urothelial cancer. Sequenced by immunoSEQ multiplex PCR; TCRdb stores in-frame clones only, minus some. In the table there are more than 95,000 clones, around nine tenths of which are singletons. The input for sequencing was PBMCs, taken around atezolizumab (anti-PD-L1) treatment. The receptor set was obtained from a man aged 55-75 years with urothelial cancer. CDR3s include the opening cysteine and the closing phenylalanine or tryptophan. The order of the fields is V gene, D gene, J gene, CDR3 length, clone size, CDR3 DNA, CDR3 protein. The D gene is left open where the match is weak. Rows give clone size only sometimes, using once, few, many, or a class for an expanded clone.

>TRBV18|NA|TRBJ1-2|12|NA
TGTGCCAGCTCACCACGTGCGGATGGCTACACCTTC
CASSPRADGYTF
>TRBV6-6|NA|TRBJ1-5|14|NA
TGTGCCAGCAGACCCGGGGGGAGCAATCAGCCCCAGCATTTT
CASRPGGSNQPQHF
>TRBV19|TRBD2|TRBJ2-5|13|NA
TGTGCCAGTAGCCCCGGGAGGCAAGAGACCCAGTACTTC
CASSPGRQETQYF
>TRBV6-6|TRBD1|TRBJ1-4|14|NA
TGTGCCAGCAGTTATGGGGCAGGGGGTGAAAAACTGTTTTTT
CASSYGAGGEKLFF
>TRBV5-6|TRBD1|TRBJ1-3|14|NA
TGTGCCAGCAGCCCGGGGACAGGGGTAAACACCATATATTTT
CASSPGTGVNTIYF
>TRBV5-1|TRBD1|TRBJ2-1|16|NA
TGCGCCAGCAGCCTACTCGGGACAGAAGTTAATAATGAGCAGTTCTTC
CASSLLGTEVNNEQFF
>TRBV28|NA|TRBJ2-7|12|few
TGTGCCAGCAGTTTGGAGGTATACGAGCAGTACTTC
CASSLEVYEQYF
>TRBV7-9|NA|TRBJ2-7|16|NA
TGTGCCAGCAGCTTAGGGTTGGGGGGTGTGTCCTACGAGCAGTACTTC
CASSLGLGGVSYEQYF
>TRBV18|NA|TRBJ1-3|15|NA
TGTGCCAGCTCACCCCGTGACGGAGCTGGAAACACCATATATTTT
CASSPRDGAGNTIYF
>TRBV28|NA|TRBJ1-1|15|NA
TGTGCCAGCACCAGAACACGGGGGTGGGGCACTGAAGCTTTCTTT
CASTRTRGWGTEAFF
>TRBV28|TRBD2|TRBJ2-5|14|NA
TGTGCCAGCAGTCGGGGGGGGTACCAAGAGACCCAGTACTTC
CASSRGGYQETQYF
>TRBV5-1|NA|TRBJ1-1|16|NA
TGCGCCAGCAGCTTGGAATCTGACATTCGAGGGACTGAAGCTTTCTTT
CASSLESDIRGTEAFF
>TRBV11-3|NA|TRBJ2-2|13|few
TGTGCCAGCAGGAGGGTACAGCCCGGGGAGCTGTTTTTT
CASRRVQPGELFF
>TRBV10-3|NA|TRBJ2-5|13|NA
TGTGCCATCAACCCCGGGGGCCAAGAGACCCAGTACTTC
CAINPGGQETQYF
>TRBV7-8|NA|TRBJ2-1|14|NA
TGTGCCAGCAGCTTAGCCGAGACAGACAATGAGCAGTTCTTC
CASSLAETDNEQFF
>TRBV7-9|NA|TRBJ2-7|14|NA
TGTGCCAGCAGCTTACTTGACAGTAGTTACGAGCAGTACTTC
CASSLLDSSYEQYF
>TRBV28|NA|TRBJ1-5|13|NA
TGTGCCAGCAGAGGGGATAGCAATCAGCCCCAGCATTTT
CASRGDSNQPQHF
>TRBV7-3|TRBD1|TRBJ2-1|14|NA
TGTGCCAGCAGCTGGGGGGACAGGGTGAATGAGCAGTTCTTC
CASSWGDRVNEQFF
>TRBV28|NA|TRBJ2-2|18|NA
TGTGCCAGCAGTCTATCCCAGGGGATCGCGGGAGTCACCGGGGAGCTGTTTTTT
CASSLSQGIAGVTGELFF
>TRBV11-3|NA|TRBJ1-1|15|NA
TGTGCCAGCAGCCAAAACGGACAGCTTAACACTGAAGCTTTCTTT
CASSQNGQLNTEAFF
>TRBV18|NA|TRBJ2-2|16|NA
TGTGCCAGCTCACCACTGTACCAGGTGAACACCGGGGAGCTGTTTTTT
CASSPLYQVNTGELFF
>TRBV7-9|NA|TRBJ2-7|11|NA
TGTGCCAGCAGCTCAGGGCACGAGCAGTACTTC
CASSSGHEQYF
>TRBV18|NA|TRBJ2-3|15|NA
TGTGCCAGCTCACCTCTCCTAGCCGCCGAAGATACGCAGTATTTT
CASSPLLAAEDTQYF
>TRBV11-2|NA|TRBJ2-3|13|NA
TGTGCCAGCAGCACGGGACTCGGAGATACGCAGTATTTT
CASSTGLGDTQYF
>TRBV4-2|TRBD1|TRBJ1-2|16|NA
TGTGCCAGCAGCCAATGGGACAGGGTCGAGGACTATGGCTACACCTTC
CASSQWDRVEDYGYTF
>TRBV23-1|NA|TRBJ2-5|17|once
TGCGCCAGCAGTCGGACCCAAACAGGGCCTTCCCAAGAGACCCAGTACTTC
CASSRTQTGPSQETQYF
>TRBV18|TRBD1|TRBJ2-7|14|NA
TGTGCCAGCTTAGGGACAGGGGGACCCTACGAGCAGTACTTC
CASLGTGGPYEQYF
>TRBV2|TRBD2|TRBJ2-1|18|NA
TGTGCCAGCAGTGAAGCCCGGGGACTAGTCCGGTCCTACAATGAGCAGTTCTTC
CASSEARGLVRSYNEQFF
>TRBV4-1|NA|TRBJ1-5|16|few
TGCGCCAGCAGCCAGACAGGTTTGGGCATAGGTCAGCCCCAGCATTTT
CASSQTGLGIGQPQHF
>TRBV30|NA|TRBJ2-7|15|NA
TGTGCCTGGAGCCGCGGGAAAGCGGCTCACTACGAGCAGTACTTC
CAWSRGKAAHYEQYF
>TRBV2|NA|TRBJ1-2|14|NA
TGTGCCAGCAGTGACAGGGCCAGGGGTTATGGCTACACCTTC
CASSDRARGYGYTF
>TRBV4-1|NA|TRBJ2-3|17|NA
TGCGCCAGCAGCCAAGATGACGCGGGGTGGTTTCAAGATACGCAGTATTTT
CASSQDDAGWFQDTQYF
>TRBV5-6|TRBD1|TRBJ1-1|13|NA
TGTGCCAGCTTGGGGACAGCTAACACTGAAGCTTTCTTT
CASLGTANTEAFF
>TRBV28|TRBD2|TRBJ2-5|15|NA
TGTGCCAGCAGGTCAGCGGGAGCGGTCCAAGAGACCCAGTACTTC
CASRSAGAVQETQYF
>TRBV7-3|NA|TRBJ2-3|12|NA
TGTGCCAGCAGCCCTCCCACAGATACGCAGTATTTT
CASSPPTDTQYF
>TRBV7-6|NA|TRBJ1-1|13|NA
TGTGCCAGCAGCCTCCACCCGGGGACTGAAGCTTTCTTT
CASSLHPGTEAFF
>TRBV28|TRBD2|TRBJ2-7|15|once
TGTGCCAGCAGTTCACCCGGGACTAGCGGATACGAGCAGTACTTC
CASSSPGTSGYEQYF
>TRBV6-6|TRBD2|TRBJ2-1|16|NA
TGTGCCAGCAGTCGGACCCTAGCGGGAGAAGGGAATGAGCAGTTCTTC
CASSRTLAGEGNEQFF
>TRBV5-1|NA|TRBJ2-5|12|NA
TGCGCCAGCAGCTTCGACCAAGAGACCCAGTACTTC
CASSFDQETQYF
>TRBV9|NA|TRBJ1-6|14|once
TGTGCCAGCAGCGTACTGCAGGGAATTTCACCCCTCCACTTT
CASSVLQGISPLHF
>TRBV19|NA|TRBJ1-5|15|NA
TGTGCCAGTAGTCGCCAGGTAGATAGCAATCAGCCCCAGCATTTT
CASSRQVDSNQPQHF
>TRBV5-1|NA|TRBJ2-1|16|NA
TGCGCCAGCAGCTCCCGGGACTCGAGCTCCTACAATGAGCAGTTCTTC
CASSSRDSSSYNEQFF
>TRBV6-4|NA|TRBJ1-2|15|NA
TGTGCCAGCAGTGATCGGAGGGTAATGAACTATGGCTACACCTTC
CASSDRRVMNYGYTF
>TRBV4-1|NA|TRBJ1-1|14|NA
TGCGCCAGCAGCCACCTGACAGGGAACACTGAAGCTTTCTTT
CASSHLTGNTEAFF